The 9 T cell receptor beta chains in this list originate from one sample, sequenced in a study of beta chain features in type 1 diabetes. Findings and caveats of the study: Type 1 diabetes patients had TCRB CDR3s that were shorter (moderately but significantly so) in all four CD4+ subsets.

Expressed TCRB transcripts got sequenced, as all isolated RNA was reverse transcribed. Profiled with immunoSEQ multiplex PCR; TCRdb holds only in-frame clones, not every one. The sample has some 370,000 clones, 8% to 10% seen once. The antigens for these receptors are not known. Sequencing input: central memory CD4+ T cells from blood. These receptors originate from a man younger than 45 with type 1 diabetes.

This clone turned up a few times. The chain joins TRBV28 to TRBJ1-3; 7 positions agree with TRBD1. The CDR3 extends over 16 amino acids. From germline, CDR1 is MDHEN and CDR2 SYDVKM. Unmatched junction bases numbered 9, after V lost 6 bases and J lost 1 base. The CDR3 DNA is TGTGCCAGCAGCCCTACAGGGGCATTATCTGGAAACACCATATATTTT. Translation gives CASSPTGALSGNTIYF.

This clone was recorded a few times. The CDR3 spells CASNPSGRSWAETQYF. CDR3 nucleotide sequence: TGTGCCAGTAATCCTAGCGGGAGGTCGTGGGCAGAGACCCAGTACTTC. V gene TRBV19 combines with J gene TRBJ2-5, with TRBD2 identical over 11 bases. The CDR3 has 16 amino acids. The trim removed 7 bases at V and 4 bases at J, leaving 11 bases unmatched. Looked up from germline, CDR1 is LNHDA and CDR2 is SQIVND (reference sequence).

This chain joins TRBV6-5 and TRBJ1-2; the D is unclear. V lost 10 bases, J lost 1 base, and 13 bases lay in between. The germline CDR1 and CDR2 sequences are MNHEY and SVGAGI. The CDR3 sequence is 13 residues long. CDR3: CATSGQNNYGYTF. The CDR3, as DNA: TGTGCCACCTCCGGTCAGAATAACTATGGCTACACCTTC.

This clone was seen ten or more times. V and J are TRBV5-1 and TRBJ2-1; no firm D call. Trimming left V 5 bases short and J 1 base short, with 13 bases between. The CDR3 length is 15 residues. In germline, CDR1 is SGHRS, CDR2 YFSETQ. CDR3: CASRSSQGSYNEQFF. The CDR3 DNA is TGCGCCAGCAGGAGCAGTCAAGGGTCCTACAATGAGCAGTTCTTC.

A few counts support this clone. The V gene is TRBV14, the J gene TRBJ1-2; no clear D gene. The CDR3 has 13 residues. V dropped 2 bases and J dropped 6 bases, with 10 bases sitting between them. From germline, CDR1 is SGHDN and CDR2 FVKESK. The CDR3 region is CASSQRTADGYTF. CDR3 DNA sequence: TGTGCCAGCAGCCAACGCACGGCTGATGGCTACACCTTC. Filled out from reference TRBV14 and TRBJ1-2, the complete variable domain reads EAGVTQFPSHSVIEKGQTVTLRCDPISGHDNLYWYRRVMGKEIKFLLHFVKESKQDESGMPNNRFLAERTGGTYSTLKVQPAELEDSGVYFCASSQRTADGYTFGSGTRLTVV.

This clone was recorded many times. The rearrangement uses TRBV2 and TRBJ2-1; 11 bases are a match to TRBD2. CDR1 is SNHLY, CDR2 FYNNEI, per germline. This CDR3 is 15 amino acids long. J was trimmed by 7 bases and V by 5 bases; bases with no gene match: 7. The CDR3 region has the DNA TGTGCCAGCAGTACACTAGCGGGAGCAAGGAATGAGCAGTTCTTC. Its translation: CASSTLAGARNEQFF.

This clone was seen a few times. The chain recombines TRBV11-3 with TRBJ2-1; 10 bases align to TRBD1. The CDR3 is 16 amino acids. Germline V gene data show CDR1 as SGHNT and CDR2 as YENEEA. V dropped 4 bases and J dropped 5; count of bases not matched to a gene: 8. The CDR3: CASSSPGQGFNNEQFF. The CDR3 nucleotides read TGTGCCAGCAGCTCGCCGGGACAGGGGTTTAACAATGAGCAGTTCTTC.

This clone showed up just a few times. V and J are TRBV9 and TRBJ2-7, with TRBD1 matching over 10 bases. The germline V gene encodes CDR1 SGDLS and CDR2 YYNGEE. The CDR3 is 14 amino acids. V was clipped by 4 bases and J by 7 bases; unmatched bases: 8. The CDR3 sequence: CASSQGTGVREQYF. CDR3 bases: TGTGCCAGCAGCCAAGGGACAGGGGTGAGGGAGCAGTACTTC.

The sample holds a few counts of this clone. The rearrangement uses TRBV28 and TRBJ2-1, with D unclear. V gave up 5 bases and J gave up 9 bases, with 11 bases separating them. The germline V gene has CDR1 MDHEN and CDR2 SYDVKM. The CDR3 is 12 amino acids. This CDR3 is CASSHGLPEQFF. The CDR3 DNA reads as TGTGCCAGCAGTCACGGTCTACCTGAGCAGTTCTTC.